This T cell receptor beta chain was identified in a study of blood T cells in healthy people across ages. A second roughly 6 to 12 cycle PCR used barcoded and J-beta primers. Researchers report that each sample yielded at least 3 million CDR3-containing paired-end reads. A single record per CDR3 protein comes from TCRdb applying MiXCR to the 5' RACE reads. The sample lists approximately 850,000 distinct CDR3 sequences; more than 45% were seen once. Germline-derived CDR1 and CDR2 are MNHEY and SVGAGI. CDR3 length: 15 residues. With V trimmed by 6 bases and J by 5 bases, 10 bases remained unmatched. General study points: Diversity figures based on one million T cells were deemed too low. Aged donors had fewer naive CD4+ cells and lower diversity than long-lived donors. Per-million-T-cell TCR beta diversity fell roughly linearly with age.

This clonotype was found a few times. Its target is not known. This rearrangement joins TRBV6-5 to TRBJ1-2, with TRBD1 matching over 9 bases. The source of this sequence is a man aged 25-45 years in good health. The sample consisted of blood. CDR3 in amino acids: CASRHRGDRAYGYTF. The CDR3 nucleotides are TGTGCCAGCAGACACCGGGGGGACAGGGCTTATGGCTACACCTTC.